The source of this T cell receptor (beta chain) is a study of cytomegalovirus exposure and HLA in healthy donors. Findings and limits, study-wide: Rates of TCR association differed by HLA locus in a later analysis, with DRB1 highest and HLA-C lowest. Per published accounts, TCR beta sequences correctly predicted the HLA-A and HLA-B alleles of most subjects. Three chains linked to CMV were shown in vitro to be specific for CMV antigens. A later analysis found common viral pathogens apparently linked to several of the most significant clusters.

It was with 60 Vbeta and 13 Jbeta primers that the PCR ran. Libraries were prepared by immunoSEQ multiplex PCR; TCRdb keeps only in-frame clonotypes and omits some of them. This sample has about 160,000 clones, with around 80% found just once. Germline CDR1 LNHDA, CDR2 SQIVND (reference sequence). Trimming cost V 6 bases and J 4 bases; bases outside gene matches: 6. There are 16 residues in the CDR3. Points on this clone: As yet, its antigen is unknown.

Sequencing was carried out using PBMCs. This clonotype was sampled from a male donor in good health and CMV-seropositive. This chain connects TRBV19 to TRBJ2-5; 15 bases fit TRBD2. The CDR3 DNA reads TGTGCCAGTAGGGATCGGACTAGCGGGAGGGCAGAGACCCAGTACTTC. Protein sequence: CASRDRTSGRAETQYF.